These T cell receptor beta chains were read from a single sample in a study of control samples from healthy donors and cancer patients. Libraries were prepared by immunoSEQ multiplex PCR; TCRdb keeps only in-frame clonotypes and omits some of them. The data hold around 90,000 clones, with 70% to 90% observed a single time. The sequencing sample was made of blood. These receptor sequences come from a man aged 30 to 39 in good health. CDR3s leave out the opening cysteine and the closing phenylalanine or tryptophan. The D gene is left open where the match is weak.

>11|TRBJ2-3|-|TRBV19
ASSTRVLDTQY
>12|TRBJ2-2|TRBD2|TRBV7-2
ASSSQAGTGELF
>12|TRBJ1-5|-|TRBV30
AWSGDQVNQPQH
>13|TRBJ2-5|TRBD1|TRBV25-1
ASSLGQGQGETQY
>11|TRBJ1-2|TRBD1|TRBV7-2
ASSLDRGTGYT
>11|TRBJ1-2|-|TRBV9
ASSEQGTYGYT
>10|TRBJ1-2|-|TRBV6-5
ASVASNYGYT
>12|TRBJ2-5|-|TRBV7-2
ASSFGLAPETQY
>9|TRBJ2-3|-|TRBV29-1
SVGSTDTQY
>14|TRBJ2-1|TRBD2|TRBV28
ARSLWPRGGGNEQF
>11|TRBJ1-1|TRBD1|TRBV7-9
ASTSGTASEAF
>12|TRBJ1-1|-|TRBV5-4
ASSWSGEGTEAF
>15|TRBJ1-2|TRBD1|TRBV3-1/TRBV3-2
ASSTLGTGGVNYGYT
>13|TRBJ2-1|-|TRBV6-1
ASSEVNRVINEQF
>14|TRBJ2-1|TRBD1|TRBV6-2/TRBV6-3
ASSRPRDRAGDEQF
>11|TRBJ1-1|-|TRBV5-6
ASSLVGVRVAF
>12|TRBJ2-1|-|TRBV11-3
ASSYGPTGNEQF
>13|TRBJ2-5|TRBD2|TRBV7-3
ASSLAGLAGETQY
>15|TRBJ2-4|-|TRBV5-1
ASSLWSGGNAKNIQY
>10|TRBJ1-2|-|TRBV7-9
ASSLVGYGYT
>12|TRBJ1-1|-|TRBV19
ASSIGIRDSEAF
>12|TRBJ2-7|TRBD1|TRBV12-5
ASGSGRGRGEQY